Following are 11 T cell receptor beta chains from one sample sequenced in a study of human T cells and chemical hapten exposure. TCRdb reprocessed the RACE reads via MiXCR and lists one record per CDR3 protein. This sample has 300,000 to 450,000 distinct CDR3 sequences; around 5.5% occur once, and the top ten carry approximately 8.2%. Time point given: pre-sensitization, week 0. Noted treatment: therapeutic diphenylcyclopropenone sensitization with weekly scalp DPC. The specimen was whole blood, collected in connection with sensitization to the hapten diphenylcyclopropenone (DPC). These receptor sequences come from a woman younger than 35 with alopecia areata. Some clones in this sample may be carry-over from other donors' samples.

The chain has TRBV20-1 and TRBJ1-2, with 7 positions matching TRBD1. CDR1 and CDR2 from the germline V gene are DFQATT and SNEGSKA (reference sequence). The length of the CDR3 is 12 residues. V lost 3 bases and J lost 8; bases outside the gene matches: 6. CDR3 coding DNA: TGCAGTGCTAGCGAGACAGGGATCGGCTACACCTTC. It yields the protein CSASETGIGYTF.

The V call is TRBV7-9, the J call TRBJ2-4; D tentatively fits TRBD1 or TRBD2 (5 bases each). V was clipped by 4 bases and J by 0 bases, with 25 bases between them. Germline V gives CDR1 SEHNR, CDR2 FQNEAQ (reference sequence). This CDR3 is built from 20 residues. The CDR3 is CASSYEGTSSYLLAKNIQYF. For the CDR3, the DNA is TGTGCCAGCAGCTACGAGGGGACGTCCTCTTACCTTCTAGCCAAAAACATTCAGTACTTC. Combining the CDR3 with reference TRBV7-9 and TRBJ2-4 gives the whole variable domain DTGVSQNPRHKITKRGQNVTFRCDPISEHNRLYWYRQTLGQGPEFLTYFQNEAQLEKSRLLSDRFSAERPKGSFSTLEIQRTEQGDSAMYLCASSYEGTSSYLLAKNIQYFGAGTRLSVL.

This sequence joins TRBV29-1 and TRBJ2-3; 8 bases line up with TRBD2. The ends lost 6 bases at V and 2 bases at J; junction bases unmatched: 4. CDR1 and CDR2 from the germline V gene are SQVTM and ANQGSEA. The CDR3 is made up of 13 amino acids. CDR3 DNA sequence: TGCAGCGTGAGGGGACTAGTCACAGATACGCAGTATTTT. Translating gives CSVRGLVTDTQYF.

This clonotype was seen ten or more times. CDR3 protein: CASSLVGGAETQYF. CDR3 sequence (DNA): TGTGCCAGCAGCTTAGTGGGGGGCGCAGAGACCCAGTACTTC. This chain connects TRBV7-2 to TRBJ2-5, with D perhaps matching TRBD1 or TRBD2 (6 bases each). V shed 1 base and J shed 4 bases, with 10 bases lying between them. This CDR3 is built from 14 residues. CDR1 and CDR2 from the germline V gene are SGHTA and FQGNSA. Filled out from reference TRBV7-2 and TRBJ2-5, the complete variable domain reads GAGVSQSPSNKVTEKGKDVELRCDPISGHTALYWYRQSLGQGLEFLIYFQGNSAPDKSGLPSDRFSAERTGGSVSTLTIQRTQQEDSAVYLCASSLVGGAETQYFGPGTRLLVL.

In its sample, this clonotype was seen many times. The chain uses TRBV14 and TRBJ1-5; D not certain. The CDR3 sequence is 13 residues long. Looked up from germline, CDR1 is SGHDN and CDR2 is FVKESK. V was trimmed by 1 base and J by 8 bases, leaving 9 bases between them. The DNA of the CDR3 is TGTGCCAGCAGCCAAGTATACGGTGAGCCCCAGCATTTT. Its protein product is CASSQVYGEPQHF.

This clonotype was observed at least ten times. The V call is TRBV11-2, the J call TRBJ2-7; D is unclear. Trimming took off 4 bases at V and 7 bases at J, with 17 bases between the two ends. Germline V gene sequence: CDR1 SGHAT, CDR2 FQNNGV. The CDR3 has 14 amino acids. For the CDR3, the DNA is TGTGCCAGCAGCTCCTTAGGACGCACACAGGAGCAGTACTTC. This codes for CASSSLGRTQEQYF.

In this sample, this clonotype turned up many times. The chain uses TRBV11-2 and TRBJ1-1; D is ambiguous. Trimming removed 2 bases from V and 3 bases from J, with 7 bases in between. Germline assignment: CDR1 SGHAT and CDR2 FQNNGV. The CDR3 is made up of 13 amino acids. This chain's CDR3 is CASSLSVDTEAFF. The CDR3 DNA reads TGTGCCAGCAGCTTATCCGTTGACACTGAAGCTTTCTTT.

This chain connects TRBV5-1 to TRBJ2-3; D remains unclear. V was trimmed by 4 bases and J by 2 bases, leaving 11 bases between them. The V gene's germline CDR1 is SGHRS and CDR2 YFSETQ. This CDR3 is built from 14 residues. The CDR3 loop is CASSQLPDTDTQYF. The CDR3 bases are TGCGCCAGCAGCCAACTGCCGGACACAGATACGCAGTATTTT.

This clonotype was observed a few times. V is TRBV2 and J is TRBJ2-3, with D uncertain. The CDR3 runs to 15 residues. V was clipped by 3 bases and J by 0 bases, with 10 bases between them. In germline, CDR1 is SNHLY, CDR2 FYNNEI. The CDR3 is CASSDLQTSTDTQYF. CDR3 DNA sequence: TGTGCCAGCAGTGACCTCCAGACTAGCACAGATACGCAGTATTTT.

This clonotype was seen more than once but under ten times. The CDR3 protein is CASSLGRGGYGNTEAFF. As DNA, the CDR3 is TGTGCCAGCAGCTTAGGGAGAGGGGGGTATGGGAACACTGAAGCTTTCTTT. The rearrangement uses TRBV11-2 and TRBJ1-1, with D possibly being TRBD1 (6 bases). The V end was cut by 1 base, the J end by 1 base, with 16 bases between. CDR1 and CDR2 from the germline V gene are SGHAT and FQNNGV. This CDR3 is built from 17 residues.

The table lists this clonotype with a few counts. The chain has TRBV27 and TRBJ1-1; D is ambiguous. V shed 0 bases and J shed 0 bases, with 11 bases lying between them. Germline assignment: CDR1 MNHEY and CDR2 SMNVEV (reference sequence). This CDR3 comprises 16 residues. The CDR3 nucleotides are TGTGCCAGCAGTTTATCATTCGGTTACATGAACACTGAAGCTTTCTTT. Protein sequence: CASSLSFGYMNTEAFF.